This paragraph covers one TCR beta chain sequence. The antigen is undetermined. The sample is drawn from a study of T cell repertoires in cytomegalovirus infection. About the study: Public TCR beta signatures were indicative of both CMV infection and a matching HLA type. Findings and caveats of the study: HLA-C-restricted CMV clonotypes gave the most frequent clonotype in two of eight donors.

Via MiXCR, TCRdb re-called the reads, giving one row per CDR3 protein. The sample comprises approximately 730,000 distinct CDR3 sequences, 30% to 35% of which are singletons, and 18% rests with the top ten. This CDR3 has 12 residues. V lost 7 bases to trimming and J lost 2 bases, with 8 bases between them. CDR1 is SNHLY and CDR2 is FYNNEI in the germline V gene. The sample was cultured PBMCs, taken from culture after CMV antigen stimulation. This sequence originates from a human donor in good health (CMV status not recorded). Some clones in this sample may be carry-over from other donors' samples. The chain employs TRBV2 and TRBJ1-1; D is perhaps TRBD1 (5 bases). In DNA form, the CDR3 reads TGTGCCAGCACCAGGGCCAACACTGAAGCTTTCTTT. It codes for CASTRANTEAFF. Full variable domain (remainder filled in from reference TRBV2 and TRBJ1-1): EPEVTQTPSHQVTQMGQEVILRCVPISNHLYFYWYRQILGQKVEFLVSFYNNEISEKSEIFDDQFSVERPDGSNFTLKIRSTKLEDSAMYFCASTRANTEAFFGQGTRLTVV.